Each of the 28 T cell receptor beta chains below was sequenced from the same sample in a study of control samples from healthy donors and cancer patients. Assay: immunoSEQ multiplex PCR; the TCRdb copy retains only in-frame clones and omits some. The sample includes 190,000 or so clones, 85% to 95% seen only once; the top ten take over 1.1%. Sequenced sample: blood. Receptors originate from a young man in good health.

The gene calls are TRBV5-1 and TRBJ1-4; a possible D gene is TRBD1 (5 bases). The germline CDR1 and CDR2 sequences are SGHRS and YFSETQ. There are 16 residues in the CDR3. V lost 5 bases and J 2 bases, leaving 16 bases between the germline ends. CDR3 residues: CASSTGAQRTNEKLFF. The CDR3 DNA sequence: TGCGCCAGCAGTACCGGGGCCCAGCGCACTAATGAAAAACTGTTTTTT. The variable domain in full, completed from reference TRBV5-1 and TRBJ1-4, reads KAGVTQTPRYLIKTRGQQVTLSCSPISGHRSVSWYQQTPGQGLQFLFEYFSETQRNKGNFPGRFSGRQFSNSRSEMNVSTLELGDSALYLCASSTGAQRTNEKLFFGSGTQLSVL.

This clone was detected a few times. The J gene is TRBJ1-5, the V gene TRBV28; D is unresolved. CDR3 length: 12 amino acids. The germline V gene encodes CDR1 MDHEN and CDR2 SYDVKM. Trimming cost V 7 bases and J 6 bases, with 10 bases left between them. DNA of the CDR3: TGTGCCAGCACCACAGCGGGTCAGCCCCAGCATTTT. Translating it yields CASTTAGQPQHF.

V gene TRBV2 combines with J gene TRBJ1-1; a possible D gene is TRBD1 (5 bases). CDR3 length: 15 amino acids. Germline values: CDR1 SNHLY, CDR2 FYNNEI. Trimming took 2 bases from V and 10 from J, leaving 20 bases between them. CDR3 protein: CASSEWNLGDGGAFF. The CDR3 bases are TGTGCCAGCAGTGAATGGAATTTGGGGGATGGTGGAGCTTTCTTT.

The gene calls are TRBV6-6 and TRBJ2-1, with TRBD2 matching 9 bases. In germline, CDR1 is MNHNY, CDR2 SVGAGI (reference sequence). Unmatched junction bases numbered 15, after V lost 9 bases and J lost 9 bases. The CDR3 is 15 amino acids. The CDR3 reads CASRLIGGGAGEQFF. The CDR3 DNA reads as TGTGCCAGTAGATTGATCGGCGGGGGGGCCGGTGAGCAGTTCTTC.

V usage is TRBV2 and J usage is TRBJ1-6, with 8 bases lining up with TRBD1. The CDR3 sequence is 15 residues long. V trimming: 9 bases; J trimming: 8 bases; junction bases outside the gene matches: 12. Per the germline V gene, CDR1 is SNHLY and CDR2 is FYNNEI. The chain's CDR3 is CASTQGASYDSPLHF. Written as DNA, the CDR3 is TGTGCCAGTACCCAGGGGGCCTCTTATGATTCACCCCTCCACTTT.

The chain combines TRBV6-5 with TRBJ1-1; maybe TRBD1 (5 bases). The CDR3 spans 12 residues. Trimming left V 6 bases short and J 4 bases short, with 9 bases between. The V gene's germline CDR1 is MNHEY and CDR2 SVGAGI. CDR3 sequence reads: CASRRGGTEAFF. CDR3 DNA sequence: TGTGCCAGCAGGAGGGGCGGCACTGAAGCTTTCTTT.

The chain combines TRBV10-1 with TRBJ1-1, with D tentatively TRBD1 (5 bases). Looked up from germline, CDR1 is WNHNN and CDR2 is SYGVQD (reference sequence). Trimming shortened V by 3 bases and J by 5 bases, and 25 bases separated the two germline ends. The CDR3 contains 18 residues. CDR3 sequence (DNA): TGCGCCAGCAGTGAACGTGGGGACGGGAGGGGAAGATCGACTGAAGCTTTCTTT. It translates to CASSERGDGRGRSTEAFF.

The chain combines TRBV6-1 with TRBJ2-7; 7 nucleotides agree with TRBD1. V shed 1 base, J shed 7 bases, and the junction held 4 bases outside the gene matches. This CDR3 has 13 amino acids. The germline V gene encodes CDR1 MNHNS and CDR2 SASEGT. CDR3 nucleotides: TGTGCCAGCAGTGAAGTACAGGGGCTAGAGCAGTACTTC. Residues: CASSEVQGLEQYF.

In its sample, this clone was seen a few times. This sequence joins TRBV25-1 and TRBJ2-3; no clear D. V lost 4 bases, J lost 5 bases, and 4 bases lay in between. The CDR3 has 11 amino acids. Germline V gene lookup returns CDR1 MGHDK and CDR2 SYGVNS. The CDR3 reads CASSAQDTQYF. The CDR3 nucleotides read TGTGCCAGCAGTGCTCAAGATACGCAGTATTTT.

This clone was picked up one time. The J gene is TRBJ2-1, the V gene TRBV6-5; the D gene is possibly TRBD1 (6 bases). CDR1 and CDR2 (germline): MNHEY, SVGAGI. V was trimmed by 7 bases and J by 10 bases, leaving 23 bases between them. This CDR3 is built from 15 residues. This CDR3 reads CASTTGPNEPSEQFF. The CDR3 nucleotides are TGTGCCAGCACTACAGGGCCCAACGAGCCTAGCGAGCAGTTCTTC.

As to this clone: Different DNA sequences within this sample yield the same CDR3. The chain joins TRBV4-1 to TRBJ1-3, with D hard to call. The CDR3 spans 13 residues. Trimming shortened V by 0 bases and J by 3 bases, and 3 bases separated the two germline ends. CDR1 MGHRA and CDR2 YSYEKL come from the germline V gene. CDR3 residues: CASSQDSGNTIYF. The CDR3 DNA is TGCGCCAGCAGCCAAGACAGTGGAAACACCATATATTTT.

This sequence joins TRBV18 and TRBJ2-3, with TRBD1 matching 10 bases. The germline V gene encodes CDR1 KGHSH and CDR2 LQKENI. After removal of 3 bases from V and 0 bases from J, the junction contained 6 bases not matched to a gene. The length of the CDR3 is 17 residues. CDR3 coding DNA: TGTGCCAGCTCACCCAACGGACAGGGGGGAAGCACAGATACGCAGTATTTT. Its translation: CASSPNGQGGSTDTQYF.

The rearrangement links TRBV27 to TRBJ2-1; 9 bases line up with TRBD1. V lost 5 bases to trimming and J lost 0 bases; unmatched junction nucleotides: 11. This CDR3 is built from 18 residues. Germline values: CDR1 MNHEY, CDR2 SMNVEV (reference sequence). The CDR3 region is CASSPRDRAIHSYNEQFF. CDR3 DNA sequence: TGTGCCAGCAGTCCGCGGGACAGGGCTATCCACTCCTACAATGAGCAGTTCTTC.

The chain carries TRBV18 and TRBJ2-4, with D possibly being TRBD2 (7 bases). Trimming cost V 5 bases and J 6 bases, with 11 bases left between them. This CDR3 contains 13 residues. The germline gives CDR1 KGHSH, CDR2 LQKENI. The CDR3 spells CASSEAGANIQYF. CDR3 DNA sequence: TGTGCCAGCTCAGAGGCGGGGGCAAACATTCAGTACTTC.

The V and J genes are TRBV10-3 and TRBJ1-4; 7 nucleotides align to TRBD1. The CDR3 consists of 15 residues. The V gene end was trimmed by 0 bases and the J gene end by 7 bases; junction bases not matched to a gene: 5. Germline lookup yields CDR1 ENHRY and CDR2 SYGVKD. CDR3 DNA: TGTGCCATCAGTGAGTCCCGACAGGGAATTGAAAAACTGTTTTTT. Protein sequence: CAISESRQGIEKLFF.

The V call is TRBV19, the J call TRBJ1-5; tentatively, D is TRBD1 (5 bases). This CDR3 spans 16 amino acids. CDR1 LNHDA and CDR2 SQIVND come from the germline V gene (reference sequence). Trimming took off 6 bases at V and 0 bases at J, with 15 bases between the two ends. The CDR3 reads CASSSGAVYSNQPQHF. The CDR3 region has the DNA TGTGCCAGTAGCAGCGGGGCGGTTTATAGCAATCAGCCCCAGCATTTT.

This clone was found once. The gene calls are TRBV7-3 and TRBJ2-1; possibly TRBD2 for D (5 bases). The V gene's germline CDR1 is SGHTA and CDR2 FQGTGA. Trimming took off 2 bases at V and 0 bases at J, with 8 bases between the two ends. The CDR3 sequence is 15 residues long. The CDR3 loop reads CASSLQRSSYNEQFF. DNA for the CDR3: TGTGCCAGCAGCTTACAGCGGAGCTCCTACAATGAGCAGTTCTTC.

The V gene is TRBV11-3, the J gene TRBJ2-2; no definite D call. There are 12 residues in the CDR3. Per the germline V gene, CDR1 is SGHNT and CDR2 is YENEEA. V lost 3 bases to trimming and J lost 4 bases, with 3 bases between them. The CDR3 bases are TGTGCCAGCAGCTTGGGCACCGGGGAGCTGTTTTTT. Its protein is CASSLGTGELFF.

This chain links TRBV7-9 with TRBJ2-1; 10 nucleotides match TRBD2. After removal of 5 bases from V and 4 bases from J, the junction contained 8 bases not matched to a gene. In germline, CDR1 is SEHNR, CDR2 FQNEAQ (reference sequence). This CDR3 region has 16 residues. CDR3 DNA sequence: TGTGCCAGCAGCGCTAGCGGGGGAACCCCTTACAATGAGCAGTTCTTC. Translation: CASSASGGTPYNEQFF.

The CDR3 sequence: CASSYRARNYGYTF. CDR3 nucleotides: TGTGCCAGCAGTTACAGGGCCAGAAACTATGGCTACACCTTC. The chain joins TRBV6-5 to TRBJ1-2; D gene uncertain. Looked up from germline, CDR1 is MNHEY and CDR2 is SVGAGI. This CDR3 is 14 amino acids long. Trimming cost V 2 bases and J 2 bases, with 9 bases left between them.

This clone was recorded a few times. The chain is built from TRBV7-2 and TRBJ1-6; D is undetermined. Germline V gene sequence: CDR1 SGHTA, CDR2 FQGNSA. V was shortened by 1 base and J by 6 bases, with 13 bases between the two germline ends. The CDR3 has 16 residues. CDR3: CASSLEAGWGNSPLHF. CDR3 coding DNA: TGTGCCAGCAGCTTAGAGGCGGGGTGGGGTAATTCACCCCTCCACTTT.

The chain combines TRBV18 with TRBJ1-5, with TRBD1 matching 10 bases. This CDR3 has 15 residues. V gave up 3 bases and J gave up 8 bases; unmatched junction bases: 7. The V gene's germline CDR1 is KGHSH and CDR2 LQKENI. DNA for the CDR3: TGTGCCAGCTCACCCCGGGACAGGGGTCCCGAGCCCCAGCATTTT. Translation gives CASSPRDRGPEPQHF.

This clone was picked up a small number of times. V usage is TRBV9 and J usage is TRBJ2-2; a weak D match, TRBD1 (5 bases). V was clipped by 4 bases and J by 1 base, with 11 bases between them. Germline V gene sequence: CDR1 SGDLS, CDR2 YYNGEE. CDR3 length: 15 amino acids. Here the CDR3 DNA reads TGTGCCAGCAGCCGCCGCCAGGGGAACACCGGGGAGCTGTTTTTT. As protein: CASSRRQGNTGELFF.

J is TRBJ1-6 and V is TRBV2; D call uncertain. The germline V gene has CDR1 SNHLY and CDR2 FYNNEI. V was shortened by 6 bases and J by 10 bases, with 13 bases between the two germline ends. The CDR3 consists of 13 residues. In DNA form, the CDR3 reads TGTGCCAGCAGCATTACTCTAGGCTCACCCCTCCACTTT. This codes for CASSITLGSPLHF.

V and J are TRBV5-1 and TRBJ1-6; maybe TRBD1 (5 bases). The germline V gene has CDR1 SGHRS and CDR2 YFSETQ. This CDR3 has 17 amino acids. V was trimmed by 4 bases and J by 0 bases, leaving 14 bases between them. As DNA, the CDR3 is TGCGCCAGCAGCCTTCAGGGAGTCAGCTCCTATAATTCACCCCTCCACTTT. Residues: CASSLQGVSSYNSPLHF.

The rearrangement links TRBV2 to TRBJ1-1; no clear D. Germline CDR1 and CDR2: SNHLY and FYNNEI. Between the trimmed V and J ends, which lost 6 bases and 1 base, there was a span of 9 bases. The CDR3 is made up of 13 amino acids. The CDR3 coding sequence is TGTGCCAGCAGACTTAATACGAACACTGAAGCTTTCTTT. Translating gives CASRLNTNTEAFF.

The CDR3 here is CSVRDQAKNIQYF. As DNA, the CDR3 is TGCAGCGTCCGGGACCAGGCCAAAAACATTCAGTACTTC. The genes are TRBV29-1 and TRBJ2-4; D possibly matches TRBD1 or TRBD2 (5 bases each). CDR1 and CDR2 (germline): SQVTM, ANQGSEA. The CDR3 length is 13 residues. The V end lost 6 bases, the J end lost 1 base, and 10 bases lay between the germline ends.

The CDR3 nucleotides are TGTGCCAGCAGTGTAGCCTGGACTGAAGCTTTCTTT. This translates into CASSVAWTEAFF. The V and J genes are TRBV2 and TRBJ1-1; D ambiguous. The germline V gene has CDR1 SNHLY and CDR2 FYNNEI. This CDR3 has 12 residues. The V end lost 4 bases, the J end lost 5 bases, and 8 bases lay between the germline ends.